Described below is a single T cell receptor beta chain sequence and its context. One end of the junction is discordant with germline, which a read error may explain. The data originate from a study of blood T cells in healthy people across ages. Germline V gene sequence: CDR1 SEHNR, CDR2 FQNEAQ (reference sequence). CDR3 length: 12 residues. Primed by a sample-barcoded 5' primer and a J-beta primer mix, a second PCR proceeded for about 6 to 11 cycles. Each cDNA molecule was tagged by a template-switch adaptor that had 12 random nucleotides. In TCRdb, the 5' RACE reads were re-called with MiXCR into one record per CDR3 protein. The sample contains around 700,000 distinct CDR3 sequences, roughly 25% of which appear only once. Extraction yielded at least 5 micrograms of total RNA per sample. This sample was also put to use in a study of T cells of mothers and their children. From that study: Donation came from three healthy Caucasian mothers together with their six children.

The chain recombines TRBV7-9 with TRBJ2-5; D uncertain. This receptor was taken from a boy younger than 18 in good health. Sequencing was done on a sample of blood. The CDR3 protein is CASSSDGPSRFF. The CDR3 bases are TGTGCCAGCAGCTCGGACGGCCCTAGTCGGTTCTTC.